Following are 9 T cell receptor beta chains from one sample sequenced in a study of T cell repertoires in cytomegalovirus infection. Their recognized antigens are unknown. TCRdb passed the reads through MiXCR, listing each CDR3 protein once. Here the sample spans fewer than 650,000 distinct CDR3 sequences, 40% being singletons. Source: cultured PBMCs, taken from culture after CMV antigen stimulation. The source is a human donor in good health (CMV status not recorded). Some clones in this sample may be carry-over from other donors' samples.

This clonotype came up many times. This chain links TRBV7-2 with TRBJ2-1; no clear D gene. Per the germline V gene, CDR1 is SGHTA and CDR2 is FQGNSA. The CDR3 consists of 15 residues. Trimming stripped 1 base from V and 3 bases from J, with 10 bases between. The CDR3 region is CASSLVGLDYNEQFF. The DNA of the CDR3 is TGTGCCAGCAGCTTAGTCGGTCTAGACTACAATGAGCAGTTCTTC. Using reference TRBV7-2 and TRBJ2-1 for the parts outside the CDR3, the full variable domain is GAGVSQSPSNKVTEKGKDVELRCDPISGHTALYWYRQSLGQGLEFLIYFQGNSAPDKSGLPSDRFSAERTGGSVSTLTIQRTQQEDSAVYLCASSLVGLDYNEQFFGPGTRLTVL.

The chain is built from TRBV7-2 and TRBJ2-1; D perhaps matches TRBD2 (5 bases). Trimming stripped 7 bases from V and 4 bases from J, with 11 bases between. CDR1 is SGHTA, CDR2 FQGNSA, per germline. This CDR3 is 13 amino acids long. The CDR3 DNA follows: TGTGCCAGCACCCGTGGAGGTTACAATGAGCAGTTCTTC. It specifies CASTRGGYNEQFF.

DNA for the CDR3: TGTGCCAGTAGTATCGGTGCCGGGACAGGGTGGAAGGAGACCCAGTACTTC. It specifies CASSIGAGTGWKETQYF. This chain uses TRBV19 with TRBJ2-5; TRBD1 matches at 9 bases. There are 17 residues in the CDR3. Germline V gene data show CDR1 as LNHDA and CDR2 as SQIVND (reference sequence). V shed 3 bases and J 5 bases; nucleotides not matched to a gene: 13.

This clonotype was detected a few times. This sequence joins TRBV7-2 and TRBJ2-1, with TRBD2 matching over 12 bases. Germline V gene lookup returns CDR1 SGHTA and CDR2 FQGNSA. The trim removed 4 bases at V and 4 bases at J, leaving 5 bases unmatched. This CDR3 has 16 amino acids. Written as DNA, the CDR3 is TGTGCCAGCAGCTCCTACCTAGCGGGGGGGTACAATGAGCAGTTCTTC. It specifies CASSSYLAGGYNEQFF. The full variable domain, with the rest looked up from reference TRBV7-2 and TRBJ2-1, is GAGVSQSPSNKVTEKGKDVELRCDPISGHTALYWYRQSLGQGLEFLIYFQGNSAPDKSGLPSDRFSAERTGGSVSTLTIQRTQQEDSAVYLCASSSYLAGGYNEQFFGPGTRLTVL.

The rearrangement joins TRBV7-8 to TRBJ1-3, with D perhaps matching TRBD1 (5 bases). V lost 1 base to trimming and J lost 0 bases, with 16 bases between them. There are 18 residues in the CDR3. Germline CDR1 is SGHVS and CDR2 is FQNEAQ. The CDR3 DNA follows: TGTGCCAGCAGCTTAGGGCGGGGGACTATTTTCTCTGGAAACACCATATATTTT. Its protein product is CASSLGRGTIFSGNTIYF.

The V and J genes are TRBV28 and TRBJ2-5, with 9 bases fitting TRBD2. Germline CDR1 reads MDHEN; CDR2 reads SYDVKM. J lost 0 bases, V lost 3 bases, and 2 bases had no gene match. The CDR3 is 15 residues long. The CDR3: CASSLTSGYQETQYF. The CDR3 coding sequence is TGTGCCAGCAGTTTGACTAGCGGATACCAAGAGACCCAGTACTTC. The variable domain in full, completed from reference TRBV28 and TRBJ2-5, reads DVKVTQSSRYLVKRTGEKVFLECVQDMDHENMFWYRQDPGLGLRLIYFSYDVKMKEKGDIPEGYSVSREKKERFSLILESASTNQTSMYLCASSLTSGYQETQYFGPGTRLLVL.

The chain links TRBV11-2 to TRBJ1-1, with D tentatively TRBD1 (5 bases). V dropped 5 bases and J dropped 5 bases, with 9 bases sitting between them. The CDR3 contains 12 residues. CDR1 and CDR2 from the germline V gene are SGHAT and FQNNGV. The CDR3 loop is CASSPQATEAFF. For the CDR3, the DNA is TGTGCCAGCAGCCCACAGGCTACTGAAGCTTTCTTT. The full variable domain, completed using reference TRBV11-2 and TRBJ1-1, is EAGVAQSPRYKIIEKRQSVAFWCNPISGHATLYWYQQILGQGPKLLIQFQNNGVVDDSQLPKDRFSAERLKGVDSTLKIQPAKLEDSAVYLCASSPQATEAFFGQGTRLTVV.

This chain links TRBV7-2 with TRBJ2-5, with D tentatively TRBD1 or TRBD2 (5 bases each). CDR3 length: 16 amino acids. V was pared by 5 bases and J by 5 bases, with 21 bases between. Germline V gives CDR1 SGHTA, CDR2 FQGNSA. The CDR3 reads CASSPVRDPGLETQYF. Here the CDR3 DNA reads TGTGCCAGCAGCCCCGTCCGGGACCCCGGATTGGAGACCCAGTACTTC.

This clonotype was seen a handful of times. The chain couples TRBV6-2 or TRBV6-3 to TRBJ1-1; tentative D call: TRBD1 (5 bases). The CDR3 extends over 14 amino acids. The ends were cut back, 2 bases at V and 6 bases at J, with 13 bases in the middle. CDR1 is MNHEY, CDR2 SVGEGT, per germline. The CDR3 reads CASSYRGAVAEAFF. The CDR3 region has the DNA TGTGCCAGCAGTTACCGGGGCGCCGTCGCTGAAGCTTTCTTT.